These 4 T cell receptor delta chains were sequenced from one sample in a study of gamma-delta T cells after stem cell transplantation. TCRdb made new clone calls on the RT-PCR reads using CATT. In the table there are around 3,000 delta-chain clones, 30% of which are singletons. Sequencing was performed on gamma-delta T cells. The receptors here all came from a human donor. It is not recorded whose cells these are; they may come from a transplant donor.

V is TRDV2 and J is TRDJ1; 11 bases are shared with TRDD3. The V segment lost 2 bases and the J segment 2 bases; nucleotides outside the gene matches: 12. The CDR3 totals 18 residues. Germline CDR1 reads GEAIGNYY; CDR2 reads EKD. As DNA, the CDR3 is TGTGCCTGTGACATCGTACTGGGGGATAACCAGATAACCGATAAACTCATCTTT. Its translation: CACDIVLGDNQITDKLIF.

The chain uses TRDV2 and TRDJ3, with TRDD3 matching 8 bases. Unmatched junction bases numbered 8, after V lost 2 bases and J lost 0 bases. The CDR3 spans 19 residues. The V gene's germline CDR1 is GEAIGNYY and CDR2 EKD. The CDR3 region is CACDRLGDPHSWDTRQMFF. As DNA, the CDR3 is TGTGCCTGTGACAGGCTGGGGGACCCCCACTCCTGGGACACCCGACAGATGTTTTTC.

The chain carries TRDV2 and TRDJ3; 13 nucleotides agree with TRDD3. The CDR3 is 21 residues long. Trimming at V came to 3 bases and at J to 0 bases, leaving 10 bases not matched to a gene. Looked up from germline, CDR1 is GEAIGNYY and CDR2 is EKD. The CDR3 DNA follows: TGTGCCTGTGACTCCTTGGGTACTGGGGGATACGGCTCCTGGGACACCCGACAGATGTTTTTC. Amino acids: CACDSLGTGGYGSWDTRQMFF.

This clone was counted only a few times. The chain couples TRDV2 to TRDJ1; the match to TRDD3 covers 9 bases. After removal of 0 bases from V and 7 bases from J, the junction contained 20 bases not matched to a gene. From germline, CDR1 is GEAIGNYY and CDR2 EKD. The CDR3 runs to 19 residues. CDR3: CACDTVIGPSSGDTRKLIF. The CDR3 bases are TGTGCCTGTGACACCGTGATAGGCCCTTCCTCGGGGGATACCCGTAAACTCATCTTT.